One TCR beta chain is described in this entry. Repertoires were generated with immunoSEQ multiplex PCR, while TCRdb's copy carries only in-frame clones and drops some. The sample contains fewer than 300,000 clones, 90% of which appear only once. This entry belongs to a study of blood T cell repertoires in COVID-19. Germline loops: CDR1 MNHNY, CDR2 SVGAGI (reference sequence). V lost 8 bases and J lost 2; bases outside the gene matches: 8. The CDR3 sequence is 15 residues long. Enrollees, about 18 to 95 years old, lived in approximately 25 US areas. The TCR sequence derives from a woman aged 25 to 45 who had recovered from COVID-19. The V and J genes are TRBV6-6 and TRBJ2-7; 11 bases are shared with TRBD2. Sequenced material: PBMCs or T cells enriched from blood (not recorded which). The chain's CDR3 is CASRLSSGRTYEQYF. The CDR3 DNA reads as TGTGCCAGCCGCCTTTCTAGCGGGAGGACCTACGAGCAGTACTTC.